This T cell receptor gamma chain was sequenced during a study of gamma delta lymphoproliferative disorders and STAT genes. Study-level background: The EuroClonality-NGS protocol was used to prepare delta libraries. Findings and caveats of the study: Delta repertoires did not separate groups, but patient gamma repertoires clustered apart.

This clone is labeled as medium-sized. What it recognizes is unknown. Genomic DNA from isolated PBMCs served as the sequencing template. TCRdb fed the multiplex PCR reads into CATT to redo clone calling. The table shows over 4,000 gamma-chain clones, with more than 7% occurring only once. Sequenced input: blood. The receptor was isolated from a human donor in good health.

The CDR3 protein is CATWDSRQDYKKLF. CDR3 nucleotide sequence: TGTGCCACCTGGGATTCGAGGCAGGATTATAAGAAACTCTTT. The chain has TRGV4 and TRGJ1 or TRGJ2. The J gene, not given by TCRdb, was assigned here from a germline match of the nucleotide sequence. This CDR3 spans 14 amino acids. Trimming took 3 bases from V and 5 from J; bases not matched to a gene: 10. Germline values: CDR1 EGSTGY, CDR2 YDSYTSSV.